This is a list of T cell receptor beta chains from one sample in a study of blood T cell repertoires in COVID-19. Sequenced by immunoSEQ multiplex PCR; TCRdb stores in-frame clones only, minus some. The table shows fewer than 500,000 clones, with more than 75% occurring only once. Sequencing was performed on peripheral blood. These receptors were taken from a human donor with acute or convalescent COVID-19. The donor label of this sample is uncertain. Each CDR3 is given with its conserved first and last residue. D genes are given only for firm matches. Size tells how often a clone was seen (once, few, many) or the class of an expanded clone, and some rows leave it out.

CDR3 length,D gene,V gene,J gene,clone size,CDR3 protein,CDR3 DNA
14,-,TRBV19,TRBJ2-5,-,CASRDQGLYETQYF,TGTGCCAGTAGAGACCAGGGGTTGTATGAGACCCAGTACTTC
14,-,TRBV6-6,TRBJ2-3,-,CASSPGGFTDTQYF,TGTGCCAGCAGTCCCGGGGGATTCACAGATACGCAGTATTTT
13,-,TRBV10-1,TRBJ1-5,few,CAIRTESNQPQHF,TGCGCCATCAGGACGGAGAGCAATCAGCCCCAGCATTTT
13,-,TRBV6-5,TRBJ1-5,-,CASILAGNQPQHF,TGTGCCAGCATCTTGGCAGGCAATCAGCCCCAGCATTTT
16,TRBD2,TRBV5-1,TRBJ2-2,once,CASSPGLAVNTGELFF,TGCGCCAGCAGCCCGGGACTAGCGGTGAACACCGGGGAGCTGTTTTTT
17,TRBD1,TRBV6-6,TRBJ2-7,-,CASSPGQKVSFVLEQYF,TGTGCCAGCAGTCCGGGACAGAAGGTGTCCTTTGTACTCGAGCAGTACTTC
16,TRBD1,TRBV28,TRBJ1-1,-,CASTAIAGTGNTEAFF,TGTGCCAGCACCGCGATTGCCGGGACAGGGAACACTGAAGCTTTCTTT
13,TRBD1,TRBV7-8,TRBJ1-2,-,CASSPRTGNGYTF,TGTGCCAGCAGCCCCCGGACAGGGAATGGCTACACCTTC
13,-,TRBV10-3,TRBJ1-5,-,CAISPGPNQPQHF,TGTGCCATCAGCCCGGGTCCAAATCAGCCCCAGCATTTT
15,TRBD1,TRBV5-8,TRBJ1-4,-,CASSRGTGRNEKLFF,TGTGCCAGCAGCCGTGGGACAGGCAGAAATGAAAAACTGTTTTTT
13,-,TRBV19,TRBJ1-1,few,CASTSQASTEAFF,TGTGCCTCCACCAGCCAGGCCTCCACTGAAGCTTTCTTT
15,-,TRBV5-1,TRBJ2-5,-,CASSKLLAESETQYF,TGCGCCAGCAGCAAATTGTTGGCCGAATCAGAGACCCAGTACTTC
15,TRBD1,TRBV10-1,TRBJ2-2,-,CASSRDSSNTGELFF,TGCGCCAGCAGTCGGGACAGTTCGAACACCGGGGAGCTGTTTTTT
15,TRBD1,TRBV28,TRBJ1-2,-,CASSRGGQGNYGYTF,TGTGCCAGCAGCCGGGGTGGACAGGGGAACTATGGCTACACCTTC
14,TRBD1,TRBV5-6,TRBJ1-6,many,CASSQGQNNSPLHF,TGTGCCAGCAGTCAGGGACAGAATAATTCACCCCTCCACTTT
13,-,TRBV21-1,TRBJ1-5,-,CASSRGGDQPQHF,TGTGCCAGCAGCAGGGGGGGGGATCAGCCCCAGCATTTT
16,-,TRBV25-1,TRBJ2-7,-,CASSNYGGPNSYEQYF,TGTGCCAGCAGTAACTACGGGGGTCCGAACTCCTACGAGCAGTACTTC